The 2 T cell receptor beta chains presented below share a single source sample, sequenced in a study of blood T cell repertoires in COVID-19. The table came from immunoSEQ multiplex PCR; TCRdb's copy has only in-frame clones and leaves some out. The sample yields under 200,000 clones, 82% seen once. The sequencing sample was made of PBMCs or T cells enriched from blood (not recorded which). Receptors originate from a man aged 55 to 70 who had recovered from COVID-19.

The chain has TRBV24-1 and TRBJ2-6; 7 bases fit TRBD1. The J segment lost 2 bases and the V segment lost 9 bases, leaving 3 bases of the junction unmatched. The CDR3 covers 14 residues. In germline, CDR1 is KGHDR, CDR2 SFDVKD. The DNA for the CDR3 is TGTGCCACCGGGGGACAGACTGGGGCCAACGTCCTGACTTTC. Translating gives CATGGQTGANVLTF.

This chain joins TRBV5-1 and TRBJ2-2, with TRBD1 matching 9 bases. Germline lookup yields CDR1 SGHRS and CDR2 YFSETQ. Germline trimming cut 5 bases from V and 8 bases from J; bases unmatched to any gene: 10. CDR3 length equals 15 residues. The CDR3 region is CASRQLPGQGGELFF. DNA of the CDR3: TGCGCCAGCAGACAACTACCGGGACAGGGAGGGGAGCTGTTTTTT.